This T cell receptor (beta chain) came from a study of human T cells and chemical hapten exposure. Across the whole study: Weekly administration of diphenylcyclopropenone to the scalp of patients continued throughout the approximately 23-week study. TCR yields per sample varied mostly from small pooled library volume differences.

TCRdb redid the calling of the RACE reads with MiXCR, one entry per CDR3 protein. Of some 340,000 distinct CDR3 sequences detected, about 7% appear once; the ten largest clones hold 8.4%. V shed 8 bases, J shed 4 bases, and the junction held 10 bases outside the gene matches. This CDR3 contains 15 residues. Germline values: CDR1 MGHDK, CDR2 SYGVNS. Time point defined: patch test 1, 2 weeks after DPC sensitization. Treatment in this sample: therapeutic diphenylcyclopropenone sensitization with weekly scalp DPC. Whole-study results and caveats: With DPC sensitization, TCRs exceeding 1 in 1000 frequency showed no change. Expanded TCRs formed significantly more large CDR3 similarity clusters than controls.

Worth noting for this clonotype: Its antigen remains unidentified.

The chain joins TRBV25-1 to TRBJ2-3; 9 positions match TRBD1. This TCR derives from a woman aged 18-30 years with alopecia areata. Some clones in this sample may be carry-over from other donors' samples. Sequences were derived from whole blood, sampled in connection with sensitization to the hapten diphenylcyclopropenone (DPC). The CDR3 nucleotides are TGTGCCAGCGGGAGACAGGGGGGGGTTGCAGATACGCAGTATTTT. This encodes CASGRQGGVADTQYF.